Listed below are T cell receptor beta chains from one sample, sequenced in a study of T-cell reconstitution after alpha-beta-depleted transplantation in children. TCRdb used MiXCR to reprocess the PCR reads, holding one entry per CDR3 protein. The sample yields a few hundred thousand distinct CDR3 sequences, around 13% seen once. This specimen was PBMCs from the stem cell graft donor, taken from the stem cell graft. The origin of the receptors is a human donor who donated a stem cell graft to a child with combined immunodeficiency. CDR3s include the opening cysteine and the closing phenylalanine or tryptophan. Fields, in order: clone size, D gene, V gene, J gene, CDR3 protein, CDR3 DNA. A D gene is named only where the DNA matches it firmly. Clone size is stated in some rows and not others, as once, few, many or a class when expanded.

>.|.|TRBV2|TRBJ2-7
CASSEGSGIYEQYF
TGTGCCAGCAGTGAAGGGTCAGGAATTTACGAGCAGTACTTC
>.|.|TRBV12-3/TRBV12-4|TRBJ2-7
CASSLGLSRTNEQYF
TGTGCCAGCAGTTTAGGTTTATCGCGGACTAACGAGCAGTACTTC
>few|.|TRBV11-2|TRBJ2-5
CASTYFGAGQETQYF
TGTGCCAGCACTTATTTCGGGGCAGGGCAAGAGACCCAGTACTTC
>many|TRBD1|TRBV15|TRBJ2-1
CATSTGTGPLYEQFF
TGTGCCACCAGCACCGGGACAGGGCCCCTCTATGAGCAGTTCTTC
>.|.|TRBV28|TRBJ2-6
CASSLPGARGANVLTF
TGTGCCAGCAGTTTACCAGGGGCTCGTGGGGCCAACGTCCTGACTTTC
>many|.|TRBV7-2|TRBJ2-2
CASSLDPINTGELFF
TGTGCCAGCAGCTTAGACCCTATAAACACCGGGGAGCTGTTTTTT
>.|.|TRBV12-3/TRBV12-4|TRBJ2-3
CASSLQSPVNTQYF
TGTGCCAGCAGTCTGCAGTCCCCAGTGAATACGCAGTATTTT
>.|TRBD2|TRBV12-3/TRBV12-4|TRBJ2-3
CASSLVQLAGGGTQYF
TGTGCCAGCAGTTTAGTGCAACTAGCGGGGGGCGGTACGCAGTATTTT
>few|TRBD1|TRBV7-3|TRBJ1-1
CASSWTGGSGAEAFF
TGTGCCAGCAGCTGGACAGGGGGATCTGGCGCTGAAGCTTTCTTT
>.|.|TRBV7-9|TRBJ1-1
CASSLGGQGQNTEAFF
TGTGCCAGCAGCTTAGGAGGTCAAGGGCAGAACACTGAAGCTTTCTTT
>.|TRBD2|TRBV9|TRBJ2-1
CASSALAGGLNEQFF
TGTGCCAGCAGCGCTCTAGCGGGGGGGCTTAATGAGCAGTTCTTC
>.|.|TRBV18|TRBJ1-2
CASSEILRNGYTF
TGTGCCAGCTCCGAAATCCTACGAAATGGCTACACCTTC
>few|.|TRBV3-1|TRBJ1-1
CASSQIGGSKAFF
TGTGCCAGCAGCCAGATCGGGGGATCGAAAGCTTTCTTT
>few|TRBD2|TRBV20-1|TRBJ2-1
CSAHELAGFRTGGEQFF
TGCAGTGCACACGAGCTAGCGGGGTTCCGAACCGGGGGGGAGCAGTTCTTC
>.|.|TRBV5-6|TRBJ2-3
CASSYLAYTDTQYF
TGTGCCAGCAGCTACCTAGCGTACACAGATACGCAGTATTTT
>many|TRBD2|TRBV11-2|TRBJ2-1
CASSFSGGTQQWQFF
TGTGCCAGCAGCTTTAGCGGGGGGACCCAGCAATGGCAGTTCTTC
>many|TRBD1|TRBV12-3/TRBV12-4|TRBJ2-4
CASSSFRDRGQNIQYF
TGTGCCAGCAGTTCATTCCGGGACAGGGGCCAAAACATTCAGTACTTC
>.|.|TRBV28|TRBJ2-6
CASSSLALLRANVLTF
.
>.|TRBD2|TRBV6-2/TRBV6-3|TRBJ2-3
CASSWGTIADTQYF
TGTGCCAGCAGTTGGGGGACTATCGCAGATACGCAGTATTTT
>.|.|TRBV2|TRBJ2-1
CASSTSYNEQFF
TGTGCCAGCAGTACATCCTACAATGAGCAGTTCTTC
>.|.|TRBV20-1|TRBJ2-2
CSARKTGELFF
TGCAGTGCTAGAAAAACCGGGGAGCTGTTTTTT
>many|.|TRBV7-9|TRBJ2-5
CASSLALRTQYF
TGTGCCAGCAGCTTAGCCCTACGGACCCAGTACTTC
>.|.|TRBV6-5|TRBJ1-6
CASSYEGGSPLHF
TGTGCCAGCAGTTACGAAGGCGGTTCACCCCTCCACTTT
>few|TRBD1|TRBV12-3/TRBV12-4|TRBJ2-5
CASRYTGVETQYF
TGTGCCAGCAGATATACAGGGGTGGAGACCCAGTACTTC
>few|TRBD2|TRBV6-2/TRBV6-3|TRBJ2-1
CASSYEASGYEQFF
TGTGCCAGCAGTTACGAGGCTAGCGGCTATGAGCAGTTCTTC
>few|TRBD2|TRBV20-1|TRBJ2-1
CSARALARGTSGSSYNEQFF
TGCAGTGCTAGAGCCTTGGCGCGTGGGACTAGCGGGAGCTCCTACAATGAGCAGTTCTTC
>many|.|TRBV5-5|TRBJ2-1
CAGKAESSYNEQFF
TGTGCCGGCAAAGCGGAAAGCTCCTACAATGAGCAGTTCTTC
>few|.|TRBV29-1|TRBJ2-7
CSVEVSGANEQYF
TGCAGCGTTGAAGTCTCGGGGGCCAACGAGCAGTACTTC
>few|TRBD2|TRBV4-1|TRBJ2-7
CASSLYSGGGYEQYF
TGCGCCAGCAGCCTCTATAGCGGGGGCGGTTACGAGCAGTACTTC
>few|TRBD2|TRBV6-1|TRBJ2-1
CASTEAGDPSEQFF
TGTGCCAGCACCGAAGCGGGAGACCCAAGTGAGCAGTTCTTC
>many|.|TRBV7-9|TRBJ2-1
CASSLGFNEQFF
TGTGCCAGCAGCTTGGGTTTCAATGAGCAGTTCTTC
>.|.|TRBV10-3|TRBJ2-7
CAISEVQGPYEQYF
TGTGCCATCAGTGAGGTACAGGGCCCCTACGAGCAGTACTTC
>.|TRBD1|TRBV6-2/TRBV6-3|TRBJ2-2
CASSPQGARAGELFF
TGTGCCAGCAGTCCCCAGGGGGCGAGGGCCGGGGAGCTGTTTTTT
>.|.|TRBV20-1|TRBJ1-6
CSARSMTSYNSPLHF
TGCAGTGCTAGATCCATGACATCGTATAATTCACCCCTCCACTTT
>.|.|TRBV10-2|TRBJ2-2
CASEGGPGELFF
TGCGCCAGCGAAGGGGGTCCCGGGGAGCTGTTTTTT
>few|TRBD1|TRBV12-3/TRBV12-4|TRBJ1-2
CASTSDRENGYTF
TGTGCCAGCACCTCCGACAGGGAGAATGGCTACACCTTC
>few|TRBD1|TRBV7-2|TRBJ2-3
CASSPDRVGDTQYF
TGTGCCAGCAGCCCCGACAGGGTCGGGGATACGCAGTATTTT
>few|.|TRBV7-9|TRBJ2-2
CASRLGAGELFF
TGTGCCAGCAGACTAGGGGCCGGGGAGCTGTTTTTT
>many|TRBD2|TRBV29-1|TRBJ2-5
CSVGGLAGRETQYF
TGCAGCGTTGGAGGACTAGCGGGGAGGGAGACCCAGTACTTC
>.|TRBD2|TRBV2|TRBJ2-3
CASTGTGLATDTQYF
TGTGCCAGCACTGGAACTGGACTAGCGACAGATACGCAGTATTTT
>few|.|TRBV6-2/TRBV6-3|TRBJ1-2
CASSYGLYGYTF
TGTGCCAGCAGTTACGGGCTTTATGGCTACACCTTC
>few|.|TRBV7-8|TRBJ2-3
CASSLIPRDLRDTDTQYF
TGTGCCAGCAGCCTTATCCCTCGGGACCTACGGGACACAGATACGCAGTATTTT
>few|.|TRBV7-9|TRBJ1-5
CASSLGSEGTQHF
TGTGCCAGCAGCTTAGGATCGGAGGGCACCCAGCATTTT
>.|TRBD2|TRBV7-9|TRBJ2-1
CASSLDVGLAGENEQFF
TGTGCCAGCAGCTTAGACGTCGGACTAGCGGGGGAAAATGAGCAGTTCTTC
>few|.|TRBV7-2|TRBJ1-5
CASSLGAGDYQPQHF
TGTGCCAGCAGCTTAGGGGCAGGGGACTATCAGCCCCAGCATTTT
>.|.|TRBV10-3|TRBJ2-3
CAIRQISTDTQYF
TGTGCCATCAGACAGATTAGCACAGATACGCAGTATTTT
>many|.|TRBV20-1|TRBJ2-5
CSARVAGPRETQYF
TGCAGTGCTAGAGTGGCAGGCCCCAGGGAGACCCAGTACTTC
>few|.|TRBV30|TRBJ1-1
CAWNLGGGNTEAFF
TGTGCCTGGAACTTGGGCGGGGGGAACACTGAAGCTTTCTTT
>.|.|TRBV29-1|TRBJ2-2
CSVSLYLGTGELFF
TGCAGCGTTTCACTCTATTTGGGCACCGGGGAGCTGTTTTTT